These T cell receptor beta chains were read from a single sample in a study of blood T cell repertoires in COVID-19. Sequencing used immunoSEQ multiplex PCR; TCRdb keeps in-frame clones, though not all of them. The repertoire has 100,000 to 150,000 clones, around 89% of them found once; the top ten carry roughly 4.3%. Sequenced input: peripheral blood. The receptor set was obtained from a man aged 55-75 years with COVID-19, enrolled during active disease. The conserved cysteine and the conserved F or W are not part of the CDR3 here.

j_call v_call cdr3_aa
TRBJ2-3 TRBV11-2 ASSSGGPPGDTQY
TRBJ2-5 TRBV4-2 ASSQHTGTSEETQY
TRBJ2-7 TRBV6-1 ASRRQGDYEQY
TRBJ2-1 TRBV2 ATGQGTYNEQF
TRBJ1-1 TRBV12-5 ASGSLPGAEAF
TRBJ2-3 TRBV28 ASSSTASTDTQY
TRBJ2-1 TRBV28 ASIFTRGSGGHNEQF
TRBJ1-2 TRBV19 AVTDRVGGYT
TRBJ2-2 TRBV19 ASSILPRTGELF
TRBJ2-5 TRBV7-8 ASSSAGGQETQY
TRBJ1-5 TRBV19 ASSVRGTHSNQPQH
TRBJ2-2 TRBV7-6 ASSPRRANTGELF
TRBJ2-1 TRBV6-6 ASSGQRGDRNEQF
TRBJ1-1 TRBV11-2 ASSRGNMNTEAF
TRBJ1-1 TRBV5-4 ASSPRDSEAF
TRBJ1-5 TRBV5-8 ASSYSGHLSNQPQH
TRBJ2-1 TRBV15 ATSRDRGQQF
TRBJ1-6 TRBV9 ASTTGTGDSPLH
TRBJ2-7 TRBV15 ATSYDSSYEQY
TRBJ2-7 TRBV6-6 ACWTAPGYEQY
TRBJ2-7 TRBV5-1 ASSLDGRGNEQY
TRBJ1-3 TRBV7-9 ASSLGVRDSGNTIY
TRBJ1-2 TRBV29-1 SVPAGVVGYT
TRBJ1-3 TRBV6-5 ASRATGNSGNTIY
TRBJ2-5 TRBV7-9 ASSETVQETQY
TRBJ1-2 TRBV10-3 AISPGQGDAGYT
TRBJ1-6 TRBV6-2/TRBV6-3 ASSDRGNSPLH
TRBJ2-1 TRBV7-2 ASSHPVGEGSYNEQF
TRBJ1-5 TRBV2 ASGRDWQPQH
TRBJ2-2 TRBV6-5 ATGRGLGTGELF
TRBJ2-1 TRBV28 ASSPLNEQF
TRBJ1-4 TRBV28 ASSSGTDNEKLF
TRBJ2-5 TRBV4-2 ASSPGRGVRETQY
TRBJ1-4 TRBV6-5 ASSSPAGATNEKLF
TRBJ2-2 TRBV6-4 ASKTDRGDTGELF
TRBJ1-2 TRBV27 ASSLDRGGYGYT
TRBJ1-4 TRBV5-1 ASSLVKGRNEKLF
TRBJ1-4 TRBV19 ASSIQGANEKLF
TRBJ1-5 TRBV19 ASNQGISNQPQH
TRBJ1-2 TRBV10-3 AISESGSSLANYGYT